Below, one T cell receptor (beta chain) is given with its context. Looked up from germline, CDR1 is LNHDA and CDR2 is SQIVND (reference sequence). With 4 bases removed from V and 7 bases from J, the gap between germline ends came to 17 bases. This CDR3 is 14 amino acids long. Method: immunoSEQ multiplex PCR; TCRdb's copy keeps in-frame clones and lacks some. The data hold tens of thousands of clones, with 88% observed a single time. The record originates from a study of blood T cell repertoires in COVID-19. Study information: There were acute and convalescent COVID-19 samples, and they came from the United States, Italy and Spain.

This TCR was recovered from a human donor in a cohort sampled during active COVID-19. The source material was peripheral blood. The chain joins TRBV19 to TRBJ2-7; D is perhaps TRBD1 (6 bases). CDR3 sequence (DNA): TGTGCCAGTAGTAGCGACAGGCCCGCCGGGGAGCAGTACTTC. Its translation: CASSSDRPAGEQYF.